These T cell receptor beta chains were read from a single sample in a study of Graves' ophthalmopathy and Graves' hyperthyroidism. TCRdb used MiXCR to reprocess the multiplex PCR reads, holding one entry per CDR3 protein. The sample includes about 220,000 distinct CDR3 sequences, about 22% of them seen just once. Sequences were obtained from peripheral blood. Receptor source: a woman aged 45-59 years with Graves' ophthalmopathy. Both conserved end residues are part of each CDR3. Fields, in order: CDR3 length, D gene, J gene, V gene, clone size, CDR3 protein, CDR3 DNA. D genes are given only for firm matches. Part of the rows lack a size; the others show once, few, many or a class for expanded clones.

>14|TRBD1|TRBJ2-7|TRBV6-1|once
CASRGRDRGYEQYF
TGTGCCAGCAGAGGCCGGGACAGGGGTTACGAGCAGTACTTC
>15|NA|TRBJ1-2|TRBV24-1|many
CATSETRGIYYGYTF
TGTGCCACCAGTGAAACCAGGGGAATCTACTATGGCTACACCTTC
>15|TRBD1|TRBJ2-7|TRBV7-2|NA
CASSLAQGPPREQYF
TGTGCCAGCAGCTTAGCACAGGGGCCCCCTAGGGAGCAGTACTTC
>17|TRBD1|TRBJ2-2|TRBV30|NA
CAWSEKDRGQKGGELFF
TGTGCCTGGAGTGAAAAAGATCGGGGACAGAAGGGCGGGGAGCTGTTTTTT
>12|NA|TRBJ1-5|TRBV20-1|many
CSAVPRNQPQHF
TGCAGTGCCGTCCCACGCAATCAGCCCCAGCATTTT
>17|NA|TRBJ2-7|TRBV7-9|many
CASSLERGGRAGYEQYF
TGTGCCAGCAGCTTAGAGAGGGGGGGGCGTGCAGGATACGAGCAGTACTTC
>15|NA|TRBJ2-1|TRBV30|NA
CAWTPRTLSYNEQFF
TGTGCCTGGACTCCTAGGACCCTTTCCTACAATGAGCAGTTCTTC
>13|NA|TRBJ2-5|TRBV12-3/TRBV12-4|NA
CASSLAARETQYF
TGTGCCAGCAGTTTAGCGGCCCGGGAGACCCAGTACTTC
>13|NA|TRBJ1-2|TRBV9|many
CASSVSEDYGYTF
TGTGCCAGCAGCGTAAGCGAGGACTATGGCTACACCTTC
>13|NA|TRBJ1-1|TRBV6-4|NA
CASSVLPGQEAFF
TGTGCCAGCAGTGTGCTCCCGGGACAAGAAGCTTTCTTT
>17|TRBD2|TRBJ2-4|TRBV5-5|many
CASSPPGLAGSRNIQYF
TGTGCCAGCAGCCCGCCGGGACTAGCGGGATCTCGAAACATTCAGTACTTC
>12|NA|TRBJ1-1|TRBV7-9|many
CASSPFDTEAFF
TGTGCCAGCAGCCCCTTCGACACTGAAGCTTTCTTT
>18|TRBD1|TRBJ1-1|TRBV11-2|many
CASSHPMGQRFGNTEAFF
TGTGCCAGCAGTCATCCGATGGGACAGCGGTTCGGGAACACTGAAGCTTTCTTT
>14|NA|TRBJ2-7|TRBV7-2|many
CASSLMGNAYEQYF
TGTGCCAGCAGCTTAATGGGGAATGCCTACGAGCAGTACTTC
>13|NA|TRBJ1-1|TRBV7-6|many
CASSSGVGTEAFF
TGTGCCAGCAGCTCGGGCGTGGGGACTGAAGCTTTCTTT
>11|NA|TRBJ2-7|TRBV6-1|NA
CASSQGGKQYF
TGTGCCAGCAGTCAAGGTGGGAAGCAGTACTTC
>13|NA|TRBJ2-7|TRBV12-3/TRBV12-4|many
CASSFEGLYEQYF
TGTGCCAGCAGTTTTGAGGGACTCTACGAGCAGTACTTC